Below, 14 T cell receptor beta chains from the same sample are listed, as sequenced in a study of shared clonotypes between healthy human individuals. Only in-frame clones appear in the TCRdb table, and some are missing; sequencing was by immunoSEQ multiplex PCR. The sample records about 1.5 million clones, 95% to 99% being singletons. Sequencing used naive CD4+ T cells sorted from blood. Subset defined: CD45RA+ positively selected. The receptor source for this set is a young man in good health.

The V gene is TRBV18, the J gene TRBJ1-1; D uncertain. The germline gives CDR1 KGHSH, CDR2 LQKENI. With 3 bases removed from V and 1 base from J, the gap between germline ends came to 6 bases. This CDR3 region has 13 residues. The CDR3: CASSPEKNTEAFF. DNA of the CDR3: TGTGCCAGCTCACCCGAAAAGAACACTGAAGCTTTCTTT.

The CDR3 region has the DNA TGTGCTAGTGGGGCGGGACACCCAAACAATGAGCAGTTCTTC. Translating gives CASGAGHPNNEQFF. This chain links TRBV12-5 with TRBJ2-1; D may match TRBD1 or TRBD2 (6 bases each). The CDR3 consists of 14 residues. V shed 6 bases and J shed 5 bases, with 14 bases lying between them. Germline CDR1 LGHNT, CDR2 FRNRAP.

Concerning this clone: Other DNA sequences in the same sample also yield this CDR3. The rearrangement links TRBV9 to TRBJ2-3, with 8 bases that match TRBD2. V lost 0 bases to trimming and J lost 3 bases; unmatched junction nucleotides: 3. The CDR3 covers 15 residues. Germline CDR1 SGDLS, CDR2 YYNGEE. The CDR3 reads CASSVVTSGTDTQYF. The CDR3 DNA sequence: TGTGCCAGCAGCGTAGTTACTAGCGGTACAGATACGCAGTATTTT. The whole variable domain, filled in from reference TRBV9 and TRBJ2-3, reads DSGVTQTPKHLITATGQRVTLRCSPRSGDLSVYWYQQSLDQGLQFLIQYYNGEERAKGNILERFSAQQFPDLHSELNLSSLELGDSALYFCASSVVTSGTDTQYFGPGTRLTVL.

This clone has only one observation. The J gene is TRBJ2-1, the V gene TRBV14; a weak D match, TRBD1 (5 bases). Germline values: CDR1 SGHDN, CDR2 FVKESK. This CDR3 comprises 13 residues. Trimming removed 0 bases from V and 10 bases from J, with 10 bases in between. The CDR3 DNA reads TGTGCCAGCAGCCAAGATCAGTGGGGCGAGCAGTTCTTC. Its protein is CASSQDQWGEQFF.

This sequence joins TRBV5-6 and TRBJ1-4, with a possible D match to TRBD1 (6 bases). Germline loops: CDR1 SGHDT, CDR2 YYEEEE. The CDR3 runs 18 residues. V shed 2 bases and J shed 3 bases, with 20 bases lying between them. The CDR3 DNA sequence: TGTGCCAGCAGCTTTTGGGGGCCCTCGCGTGCGGCTAATGAAAAACTGTTTTTT. It encodes CASSFWGPSRAANEKLFF.

This chain links TRBV11-2 with TRBJ2-7, with D maybe TRBD2 (6 bases). Germline CDR1 and CDR2: SGHAT and FQNNGV. V was pared by 5 bases and J by 3 bases, with 17 bases between. There are 15 residues in the CDR3. The CDR3 DNA sequence: TGTGCCAGCAGCCCCATCCGGGACTTCATCTACGAGCAGTACTTC. Its translation: CASSPIRDFIYEQYF.

This clone was seen only once. This chain uses TRBV7-8 with TRBJ1-4; D is perhaps TRBD1 (6 bases). The ends were cut back, 5 bases at V and 0 bases at J, with 13 bases in the middle. Germline V gives CDR1 SGHVS, CDR2 FQNEAQ. The CDR3 contains 16 residues. The DNA for the CDR3 is TGTGCCAGCAGCCCCCAGGGGTCTTCAACTAATGAAAAACTGTTTTTT. Encoded protein: CASSPQGSSTNEKLFF.

This chain joins TRBV18 and TRBJ2-5; TRBD2 aligns across 10 bases. Trimming at V came to 5 bases and at J to 1 base, leaving 4 bases not matched to a gene. Looked up from germline, CDR1 is KGHSH and CDR2 is LQKENI. The CDR3 covers 15 residues. The chain's CDR3 is CASSGLAALQETQYF. DNA of the CDR3: TGTGCCAGCTCAGGACTAGCGGCCCTCCAAGAGACCCAGTACTTC.

The rearrangement uses TRBV29-1 and TRBJ2-5; D gene uncertain. Trimming removed 6 bases from V and 4 bases from J, with 9 bases in between. The germline V gene encodes CDR1 SQVTM and CDR2 ANQGSEA. This CDR3 comprises 11 residues. The CDR3 is CSVGTLETQYF. CDR3 nucleotide sequence: TGCAGCGTGGGAACTCTAGAGACCCAGTACTTC.

The rearrangement uses TRBV28 and TRBJ2-7; no reliable D call. CDR1 and CDR2 from the germline V gene are MDHEN and SYDVKM. The V and J ends lost 6 bases and 0 bases respectively, with 12 bases between them. The CDR3 has 14 amino acids. CDR3 DNA: TGTGCCAGCAGCCCGGAGTGGGTCTCCTACGAGCAGTACTTC. It specifies CASSPEWVSYEQYF.

With respect to this clone: This sample also contains other DNA sequences that code for the same CDR3. The chain couples TRBV5-1 to TRBJ2-7; 11 bases match TRBD1. This CDR3 is built from 13 residues. The junction had 2 bases not matched to a gene; V was cut back by 4 bases and J by 5 bases. The germline CDR1 and CDR2 sequences are SGHRS and YFSETQ. This CDR3 is CASSKGQGDEQYF. The CDR3 bases are TGCGCCAGCAGCAAGGGACAGGGGGACGAGCAGTACTTC.

The chain employs TRBV4-3 and TRBJ1-2; 7 bases are shared with TRBD1. CDR1 and CDR2 (germline): LGHNA, YSLEER. The trim removed 0 bases at V and 4 bases at J, leaving 5 bases unmatched. The length of the CDR3 is 15 residues. The CDR3 is CASSQDRGQSYGYTF. DNA for the CDR3: TGCGCCAGCAGCCAAGATCGGGGACAGAGCTATGGCTACACCTTC.

The rearrangement links TRBV7-8 to TRBJ2-7, with D possibly TRBD2 on 5 matching bases. V shed 3 bases and J shed 7 bases, with 16 bases lying between them. The CDR3 runs 14 residues. Germline values: CDR1 SGHVS, CDR2 FQNEAQ. The CDR3 is CASSFGAAPLEQYF. DNA for the CDR3: TGTGCCAGCAGCTTCGGAGCGGCCCCCTTGGAGCAGTACTTC. The whole variable domain, filled in from reference TRBV7-8 and TRBJ2-7, reads GAGVSQSPRYKVAKRGQDVALRCDPISGHVSLFWYQQALGQGPEFLTYFQNEAQLDKSGLPSDRFFAERPEGSVSTLKIQRTQQEDSAVYLCASSFGAAPLEQYFGPGTRLTVT.

The rearrangement links TRBV5-8 to TRBJ1-3; weak D call: TRBD1 (5 bases). CDR3 length: 14 residues. Per germline, CDR1 SGHTS and CDR2 YDEGEE. The V gene lost 4 bases and the J gene lost 0 bases, with 8 bases spanning the gap. The CDR3 loop is CASSMTVSGNTIYF. The CDR3 DNA reads as TGTGCCAGCAGCATGACAGTCTCTGGAAACACCATATATTTT. Using reference TRBV5-8 and TRBJ1-3 for the parts outside the CDR3, the full variable domain is EAGVTQSPTHLIKTRGQQATLRCSPISGHTSVYWYQQALGLGLQFLLWYDEGEERNRGNFPPRFSGRQFPNYSSELNVNALELEDSALYLCASSMTVSGNTIYFGEGSWLTVV.